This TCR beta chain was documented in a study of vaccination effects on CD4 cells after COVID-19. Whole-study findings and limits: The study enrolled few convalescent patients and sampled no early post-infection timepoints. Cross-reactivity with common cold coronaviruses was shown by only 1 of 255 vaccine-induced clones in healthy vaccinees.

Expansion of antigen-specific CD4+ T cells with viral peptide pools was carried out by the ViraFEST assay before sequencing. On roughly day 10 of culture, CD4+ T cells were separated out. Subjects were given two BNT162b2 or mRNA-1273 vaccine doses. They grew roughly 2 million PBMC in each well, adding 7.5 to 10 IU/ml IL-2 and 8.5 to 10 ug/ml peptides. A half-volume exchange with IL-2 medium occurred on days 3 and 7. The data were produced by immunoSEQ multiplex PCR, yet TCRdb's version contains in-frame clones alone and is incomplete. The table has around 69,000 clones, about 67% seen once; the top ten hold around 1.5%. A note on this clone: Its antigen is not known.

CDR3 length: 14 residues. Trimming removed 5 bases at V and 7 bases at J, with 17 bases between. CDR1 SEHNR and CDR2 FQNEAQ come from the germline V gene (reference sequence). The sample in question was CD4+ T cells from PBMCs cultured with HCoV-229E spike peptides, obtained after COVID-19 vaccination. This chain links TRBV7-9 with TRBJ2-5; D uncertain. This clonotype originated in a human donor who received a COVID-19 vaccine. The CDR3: CASSRVDKSSTQYF. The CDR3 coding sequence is TGTGCCAGCAGCCGAGTCGACAAGTCTTCGACCCAGTACTTC.